This TCR beta chain originates from a study of blood T cell repertoires in COVID-19 (dated by TCRdb to about 2020). About the study as a whole: Collaborator samples came from the United States, Italy and Spain and covered acute and convalescent phases of COVID-19. The prospective study material was composed of cDNA or gDNA derived from T cells, B-cell-depleted T cells, or PBMCs. The dataset comprised deeply sampled blood TCRbeta repertoires from subjects exposed to, actively infected with, or recovered from COVID-19. A freely available public database, intended as a resource for researchers studying the immune response to SARS-CoV-2, is where the repertoires were released. Samples came from the ongoing ImmuneRACE study (first 160 participants) plus 1,254 subjects from 6 global collaborators. Nearly every sample came with metadata listing a de-identified subject ID, COVID-19 status, age in years and sex. HLA class I and class II types, where available, came from metadata supplied by the sample provider rather than from assay-based typing.

Participants in the prospective study were aged about 18 to 89 years, lived in about two dozen United States geographic areas, and enrolled through a virtual design. In the prospective study, participants were assigned to cohorts based on the clinical history participants reported in a screening survey and a study questionnaire. ImmuneRACE Cohort 3 recovered participants were defined by two consecutive negative NP/OP PCR tests, healthcare professional clearance, or symptom resolution. In the prospective study, whole blood, serum and a nasopharyngeal or oropharyngeal swab were collected from each participant by mobile phlebotomists. Over a roughly 2-month period, participants in the prospective study had the option of providing additional blood draws and questionnaires. Before DNA extraction, blood samples from the prospective study were shipped at room temperature or frozen. The immunoSEQ Assay, a bias-controlled multiplex PCR, was used to amplify TCRbeta CDR3 regions from genomic DNA. Per the authors' processing: The number of nucleated cells in each sample was estimated from the amplification of reference gene primers within the assay. Sequence reads were collapsed and filtered to measure the absolute abundance of every unique TCRbeta CDR3 rearrangement. Productive Simpson clonality was computed per sample as the square root of Simpson's diversity index over productive rearrangements. TCRdb's version of the immuneACCESS table is confined to in-frame rearrangements and falls short of the full clone set. An unresolved V gene accounts for under half of the shortfall where checked; the remainder is of unknown origin. The DNA was the basis for D and trimming; V, J and clone size are from that table. The sample data list hundreds of thousands of clones, and 75% to 90% of these were observed just once. Roughly 2.3% of the sample goes to the ten largest clones.

Overall study outcomes, separate from this receptor: The quantity of clinical and demographic metadata differed by source and by participant and was supplied without curation.

A remark on this clone: No antigen is known for it. No base quality information exists; no much larger clone differs at one position.

Reading the germline V gene gives CDR1 SGHRS and CDR2 YFSETQ. V is shortened by 0 bases, J by 1 base, and the region joining them spans 17 bases. Including the terminal cysteine and phenylalanine, the CDR3 comprises 17 residues. The CDR3 DNA has 51 bases and is translated from base 1. Sequenced sample: PBMCs or T cells enriched from blood (not recorded which). This chain is built from TRBV5-1 and TRBJ2-7; the D segment could be TRBD2, given 6 matching bases. The TCR originated in a woman aged 18-29 years who had recovered from COVID-19. The CDR3 loop reads CASSLGPGLQPSYEQYF. At the DNA level, the sequence is TGCGCCAGCAGCTTGGGGCCGGGACTGCAACCTTCCTACGAGCAGTACTTC.